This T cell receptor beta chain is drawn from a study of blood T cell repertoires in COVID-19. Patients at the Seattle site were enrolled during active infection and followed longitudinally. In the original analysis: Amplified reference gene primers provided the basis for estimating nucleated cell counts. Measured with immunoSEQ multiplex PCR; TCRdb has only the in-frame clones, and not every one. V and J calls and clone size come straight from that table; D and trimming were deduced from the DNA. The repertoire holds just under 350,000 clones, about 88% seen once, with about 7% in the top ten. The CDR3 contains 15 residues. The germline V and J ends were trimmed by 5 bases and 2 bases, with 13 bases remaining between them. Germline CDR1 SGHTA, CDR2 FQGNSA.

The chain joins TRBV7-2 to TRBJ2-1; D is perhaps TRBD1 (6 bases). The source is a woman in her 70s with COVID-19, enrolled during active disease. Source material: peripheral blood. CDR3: CASSPNREAYNEQFF. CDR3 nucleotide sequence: TGTGCCAGCAGCCCGAACAGGGAAGCCTACAATGAGCAGTTCTTC.